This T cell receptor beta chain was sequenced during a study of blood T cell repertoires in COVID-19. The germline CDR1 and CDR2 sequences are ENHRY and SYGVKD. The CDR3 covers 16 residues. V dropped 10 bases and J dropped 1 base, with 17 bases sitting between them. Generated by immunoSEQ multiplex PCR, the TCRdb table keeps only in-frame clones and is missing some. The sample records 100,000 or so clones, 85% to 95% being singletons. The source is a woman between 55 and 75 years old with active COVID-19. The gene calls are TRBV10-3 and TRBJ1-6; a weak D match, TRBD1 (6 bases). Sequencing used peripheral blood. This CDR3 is CATQIQGSSYNSPLHF. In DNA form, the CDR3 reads TGTGCCACCCAAATACAGGGATCATCCTATAATTCACCCCTCCACTTT.